These T cell receptor beta chains were read from a single sample in a study of blood T cell repertoires in COVID-19. TCRdb's table, derived via immunoSEQ multiplex PCR, lists solely in-frame clones and lacks some. This sample carries more than 200,000 clones, around 82% of them seen once, and the ten largest clones take about 8.9%. Material: peripheral blood. The receptors come from a woman aged 50 to 60 with acute or convalescent COVID-19. Each CDR3 is given with its conserved first and last residue. Each record gives: D gene, J gene, V gene, clone size, CDR3 protein, CDR3 DNA. A D gene is named only where the DNA matches it firmly. Size tells how often a clone was seen (once, few, many) or the class of an expanded clone, and some rows leave it out.

d_gene: TRBD1
j_gene: TRBJ1-4
v_gene: TRBV6-5
abundance: NA
CDR3aa: CASTLTGGANEKLFF
CDR3nt: TGTGCCAGCACCCTGACAGGGGGCGCTAATGAAAAACTGTTTTTT

d_gene: TRBD2
j_gene: TRBJ2-7
v_gene: TRBV6-5
abundance: NA
CDR3aa: CASLLAGGPYEQYF
CDR3nt: TGTGCCAGCCTCTTAGCGGGAGGGCCCTACGAGCAGTACTTC

d_gene: NA
j_gene: TRBJ1-1
v_gene: TRBV29-1
abundance: NA
CDR3aa: CSVAIQWFGTEAFF
CDR3nt: TGCAGCGTCGCTATACAGTGGTTCGGAACTGAAGCTTTCTTT

d_gene: NA
j_gene: TRBJ2-7
v_gene: TRBV21-1
abundance: NA
CDR3aa: CASSKATSGSLHF
CDR3nt: TGTGCCAGCAGCAAAGCGACTAGCGGGAGCCTGCACTTC

d_gene: NA
j_gene: TRBJ2-7
v_gene: TRBV7-8
abundance: few
CDR3aa: CASSFESVSYEQYF
CDR3nt: TGTGCCAGCAGCTTCGAGTCGGTCTCCTACGAGCAGTACTTC

d_gene: NA
j_gene: TRBJ2-2
v_gene: TRBV27
abundance: NA
CDR3aa: CASSLSNGNTGELFF
CDR3nt: TGTGCCAGCAGTTTATCAAACGGGAACACCGGGGAGCTGTTTTTT

d_gene: NA
j_gene: TRBJ1-1
v_gene: TRBV20-1
abundance: NA
CDR3aa: CSVGGNTEAFF
CDR3nt: TGCAGTGTGGGGGGAAACACTGAAGCTTTCTTT

d_gene: NA
j_gene: TRBJ2-7
v_gene: TRBV27
abundance: NA
CDR3aa: CASSPLTETYEQYF
CDR3nt: TGTGCCAGCAGCCCACTGACAGAAACCTACGAGCAGTACTTC

d_gene: TRBD2
j_gene: TRBJ2-3
v_gene: TRBV11-2
abundance: NA
CDR3aa: CASSLTSGSSDTQYF
CDR3nt: TGTGCCAGCAGCTTAACTAGCGGGAGTTCAGATACGCAGTATTTT

d_gene: NA
j_gene: TRBJ1-6
v_gene: TRBV27
abundance: NA
CDR3aa: CASRNGQGYNSPLHF
CDR3nt: TGTGCCAGCAGAAACGGCCAGGGGTATAATTCACCCCTCCACTTT

d_gene: TRBD2
j_gene: TRBJ2-1
v_gene: TRBV19
abundance: NA
CDR3aa: CAARGLAGGHNEQFF
CDR3nt: TGTGCCGCTAGGGGCCTAGCGGGAGGACACAATGAGCAGTTCTTC

d_gene: NA
j_gene: TRBJ1-5
v_gene: TRBV3-1/TRBV3-2
abundance: few
CDR3aa: CATVPEFFEDQPQHF
CDR3nt: TGTGCAACGGTGCCCGAATTTTTTGAGGATCAGCCCCAGCATTTT

d_gene: TRBD2
j_gene: TRBJ2-1
v_gene: TRBV7-2
abundance: NA
CDR3aa: CASSRTSGSVNEQFF
CDR3nt: TGTGCCAGCAGCCGGACTAGCGGGTCCGTCAATGAGCAGTTCTTC

d_gene: NA
j_gene: TRBJ2-7
v_gene: TRBV2
abundance: NA
CDR3aa: CASSDPPTYEQYF
CDR3nt: TGTGCCAGCAGTGACCCACCTACCTACGAGCAGTACTTC

d_gene: TRBD2
j_gene: TRBJ2-5
v_gene: TRBV6-1
abundance: NA
CDR3aa: CASSERTGGPQETQYF
CDR3nt: TGTGCCAGCAGTGAAAGGACGGGAGGCCCCCAGGAGACCCAGTACTTC

d_gene: TRBD2
j_gene: TRBJ2-3
v_gene: TRBV7-2
abundance: NA
CDR3aa: CASSLSGGRGRDTQYF
CDR3nt: TGTGCCAGCAGCTTATCGGGCGGGAGAGGGCGGGATACGCAGTATTTT

d_gene: TRBD1
j_gene: TRBJ2-1
v_gene: TRBV10-1
abundance: once
CDR3aa: CASSESGTGDNNEQFF
CDR3nt: TGCGCCAGCAGCGAGTCAGGGACAGGTGACAACAATGAGCAGTTCTTC

d_gene: NA
j_gene: TRBJ2-7
v_gene: TRBV12-2
abundance: once
CDR3aa: CASRALPSGGEKSSYEQYF
CDR3nt: TGTGCAAGTCGGGCCCTTCCCAGCGGTGGGGAGAAAAGCTCCTACGAGCAGTACTTC

d_gene: TRBD1
j_gene: TRBJ2-5
v_gene: TRBV24-1
abundance: NA
CDR3aa: CATSDLGQGPETQYF
CDR3nt: TGTGCCACCAGTGACCTCGGACAGGGTCCAGAGACCCAGTACTTC

d_gene: NA
j_gene: TRBJ1-3
v_gene: TRBV9
abundance: NA
CDR3aa: CASSPGGFSGNTIYF
CDR3nt: TGTGCCAGCAGCCCGGGGGGTTTCTCTGGAAACACCATATATTTT

d_gene: TRBD2
j_gene: TRBJ2-1
v_gene: TRBV7-7
abundance: NA
CDR3aa: CASSPTSDDRNEQFF
CDR3nt: TGTGCTAGCAGCCCGACTAGCGATGATAGGAATGAGCAGTTCTTC